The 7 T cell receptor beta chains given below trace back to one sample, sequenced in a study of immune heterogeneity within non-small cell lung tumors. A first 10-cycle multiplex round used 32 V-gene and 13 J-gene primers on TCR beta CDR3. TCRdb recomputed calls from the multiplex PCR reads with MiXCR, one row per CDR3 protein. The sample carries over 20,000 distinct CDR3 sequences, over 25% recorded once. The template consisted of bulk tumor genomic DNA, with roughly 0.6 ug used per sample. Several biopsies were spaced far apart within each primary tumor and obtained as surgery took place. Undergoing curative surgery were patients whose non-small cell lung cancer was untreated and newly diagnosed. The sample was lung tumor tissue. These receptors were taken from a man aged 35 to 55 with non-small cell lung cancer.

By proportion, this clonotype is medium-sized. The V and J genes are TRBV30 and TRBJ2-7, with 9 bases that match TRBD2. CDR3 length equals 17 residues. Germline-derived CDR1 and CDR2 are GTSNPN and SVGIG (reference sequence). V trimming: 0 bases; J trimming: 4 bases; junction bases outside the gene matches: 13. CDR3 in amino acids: CAWSVLQSAGGWYEQYF. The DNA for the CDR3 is TGTGCCTGGAGTGTACTTCAGTCAGCGGGGGGTTGGTACGAGCAGTACTTC.

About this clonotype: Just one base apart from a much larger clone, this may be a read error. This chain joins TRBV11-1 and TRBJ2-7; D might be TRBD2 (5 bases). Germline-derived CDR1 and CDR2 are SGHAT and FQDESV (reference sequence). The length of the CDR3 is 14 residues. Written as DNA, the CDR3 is TGTGCCAGCAGCGAAAGGGCACTAGGAGACGAGAAGTACTTC. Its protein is CASSERALGDEKYF.

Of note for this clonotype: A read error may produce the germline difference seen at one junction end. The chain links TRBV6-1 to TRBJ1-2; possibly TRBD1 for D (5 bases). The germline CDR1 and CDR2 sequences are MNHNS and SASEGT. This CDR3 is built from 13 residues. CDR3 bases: TGTGTCAGCAGCCGGGACCGTGGCTATGGCTACACCTTC. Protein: CVSSRDRGYGYTF.

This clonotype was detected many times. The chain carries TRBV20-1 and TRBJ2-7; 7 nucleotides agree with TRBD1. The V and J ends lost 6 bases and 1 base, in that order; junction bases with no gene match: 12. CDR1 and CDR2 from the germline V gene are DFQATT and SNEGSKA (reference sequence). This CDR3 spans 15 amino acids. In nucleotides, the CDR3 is TGCAGTGCCATAGTTAGGACAGGCCCTTCCTACGAGCAGTACTTC. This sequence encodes CSAIVRTGPSYEQYF.

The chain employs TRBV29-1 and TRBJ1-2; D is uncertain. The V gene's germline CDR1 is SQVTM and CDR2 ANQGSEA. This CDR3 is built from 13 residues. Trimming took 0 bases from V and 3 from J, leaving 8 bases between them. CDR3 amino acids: CSVEDPADYGYTF. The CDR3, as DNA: TGCAGCGTTGAAGATCCCGCCGACTATGGCTACACCTTC.

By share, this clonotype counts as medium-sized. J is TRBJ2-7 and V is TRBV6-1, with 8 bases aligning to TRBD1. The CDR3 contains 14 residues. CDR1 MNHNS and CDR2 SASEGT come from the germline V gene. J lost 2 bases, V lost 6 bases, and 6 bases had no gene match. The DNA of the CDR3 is TGTGCCAGCAGATCGGACAGGGTTACCTACGAGCAGTACTTC. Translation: CASRSDRVTYEQYF.

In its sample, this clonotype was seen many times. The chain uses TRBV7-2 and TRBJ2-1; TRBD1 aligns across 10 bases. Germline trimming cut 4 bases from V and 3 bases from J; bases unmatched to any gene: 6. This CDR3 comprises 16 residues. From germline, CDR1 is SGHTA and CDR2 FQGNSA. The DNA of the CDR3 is TGTGCCAGCAGCTCATCCCGGGACAGGGGCTACAATGAGCAGTTCTTC. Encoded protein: CASSSSRDRGYNEQFF.